The T cell receptor beta chain described here comes from a study of blood T cell dynamics during melanoma immunotherapy. As to time point: pre-treatment baseline. Produced via immunoSEQ multiplex PCR; TCRdb's table is partial and in-frame only. The sample yields some 15,000 clones, about four fifths seen once. CDR1 is MGHDK, CDR2 SYGVNS, per germline. The CDR3 contains 14 residues. V was pared by 7 bases and J by 4 bases, with 8 bases of the junction left unmatched. The specimen was blood, collected from a patient treated with checkpoint blockade. This chain links TRBV25-1 with TRBJ1-1; 8 nucleotides match TRBD1. This receptor was identified in a human donor with melanoma. Here the CDR3 DNA reads TGTGCCAGCATGAACAGGGGGTCGGTCACTGAAGCTTTCTTT. Protein product: CASMNRGSVTEAFF.